This T cell receptor beta chain was identified in a study of blood T cell repertoires in COVID-19. Assay: immunoSEQ multiplex PCR; the TCRdb copy retains only in-frame clones and omits some. Of around 130,000 clones in the sample, 85% were seen once. The CDR3 length is 14 residues. The germline gives CDR1 SEHNR, CDR2 FQNEAQ (reference sequence). Trimming left V 5 bases short and J 4 bases short, with 14 bases between. The gene calls are TRBV7-9 and TRBJ1-1; D unresolved. Sequenced sample: peripheral blood. The sequence was collected from a middle-aged man with acute or convalescent COVID-19. In DNA, the CDR3 is TGTGCCAGCAGCCCCGGTCGGGTCCGCACTGAAGCTTTCTTT. Translated, it gives CASSPGRVRTEAFF.